This T cell receptor (beta chain) came from a study of cytomegalovirus exposure and HLA in healthy donors. Germline CDR1 reads SGDLS; CDR2 reads YYNGEE. Trimming left V 5 bases short and J 5 bases short, with 8 bases between. CDR3 size: 12 residues. Primers included in the PCR were 60 Vbeta and 13 Jbeta primers. Produced via immunoSEQ multiplex PCR; TCRdb's table is partial and in-frame only. The table records roughly 220,000 clones, more than 60% of them present only once. Findings and limits, study-wide: In vitro work confirmed that a few CMV-associated chains recognize CMV antigens. When a later analysis was performed, an Asian-associated ancestry cluster reportedly had fewer N-insertions than the approximately 690-donor mean. Some V segments, including TRBV6-2 and TRBV6-3, were excluded as indistinguishable.

A note on this clone: Its antigen is still unknown.

The TCR sequence derives from a woman aged 30 to 39 in good health and CMV-seronegative. Input material: PBMCs. The rearrangement uses TRBV9 and TRBJ1-5; D call uncertain. The CDR3 loop is CASSKGDQPQHF. The CDR3 bases are TGTGCCAGCAGTAAGGGAGATCAGCCCCAGCATTTT.